The rows below give T cell receptor beta chains drawn from one sample of a study of blood T cells in healthy people across ages. From the 5' RACE reads, TCRdb called clonotypes with MiXCR, one entry per CDR3 protein. The data hold hundreds of thousands of distinct CDR3 sequences, with over 40% observed a single time. The specimen was blood. The receptor source for this set is a man at least 80 years old in good health. Each CDR3 is given with its conserved first and last residue. A D gene is named only where the DNA matches it firmly. Expanded clones get a size class; other rows say once, few or many, or leave the size out.

TRBV3-1,NA,NA,TRBJ1-5,TGTGCCAGCAGCCAAACCAGGGGATCGAGTCAGCCCCAGCATTTT,CASSQTRGSSQPQHF
TRBV7-2,few,NA,TRBJ2-5,TGTGCCAGCAGCACGGGGGGCCACGAGACCCAGTACTTC,CASSTGGHETQYF
TRBV7-2,few,TRBD2,TRBJ2-3,TGTGCCAGCAGCTACGGGGGGCTAGCGGGAACAGATACGCAGTATTTT,CASSYGGLAGTDTQYF
TRBV6-2/TRBV6-3,NA,NA,TRBJ2-2,TGTGCCAGCAGTTACCCTAGGACACCGAGGGGCGGGGAGCTGTTTTTT,CASSYPRTPRGGELFF
TRBV11-1,few,TRBD2,TRBJ2-1,TGTGCCAGCAGCTCCGGCGGGACTAGATACAATGAGCAGTTCTTC,CASSSGGTRYNEQFF
TRBV6-1,few,NA,TRBJ1-5,TGTGCCAGCAGTGATTCCATTCACCCCCAGCATTTT,CASSDSIHPQHF
TRBV20-1,few,TRBD2,TRBJ2-3,TGCAGTGCTAGCGGGCTAGCGGGGGGAACCCCCACAGATACGCAGTATTTT,CSASGLAGGTPTDTQYF
TRBV9,NA,NA,TRBJ2-2,TGTGCCAGCAGCGTAGACGAGGGTGGGGAGCTGTTTTTT,CASSVDEGGELFF
TRBV7-3,NA,TRBD1,TRBJ2-1,TGTGCCAGCAGCCCTGGACAGGGGGACGTGGGTGAGCAGTTCTTC,CASSPGQGDVGEQFF
TRBV7-8,many,NA,TRBJ2-7,TGTGCCAGCAGCTTAGCGCTAGAAATGGGGGAGCAGTACTTC,CASSLALEMGEQYF
TRBV7-2,NA,NA,TRBJ2-2,TGTGCCAGCACCGAACAGAGCACCGGGGAGCTGTTTTTT,CASTEQSTGELFF
TRBV5-1,once,NA,TRBJ2-1,TGCGCCAGCAGTCCCGGACAGTCACAAGAGACCCAGTTCTTC,CASSPGQSQETQFF
TRBV7-2,NA,NA,TRBJ2-7,TGTGCCAGCAGCTCGAGGACAGCTACCTACGAGCAGTACTTC,CASSSRTATYEQYF
TRBV4-1,NA,NA,TRBJ2-7,TGCGCCAGCAGCCGGGGAGGACAGAGGAGCTCCTACGAGCAGTACTTC,CASSRGGQRSSYEQYF
TRBV20-1,NA,NA,TRBJ2-4,TGCAGTGCTCTTCTATCCAAAAACATTCAGTACTTC,CSALLSKNIQYF
TRBV10-3,NA,NA,TRBJ2-7,TGTGCCATCAGTGAGTCGGGGGGAGGCGCACGAGAGCAGTACTTC,CAISESGGGAREQYF
TRBV4-2,few,TRBD1,TRBJ1-2,TGTGCCAGCAGCCAAGACTTAATCGGGACAGGGACCTATGGCTACACCTTC,CASSQDLIGTGTYGYTF
TRBV7-2,once,NA,TRBJ1-1,TGTGCCAGCAGCATGCTACAGGGCCTCTCTGAAGCTTTCTTT,CASSMLQGLSEAFF